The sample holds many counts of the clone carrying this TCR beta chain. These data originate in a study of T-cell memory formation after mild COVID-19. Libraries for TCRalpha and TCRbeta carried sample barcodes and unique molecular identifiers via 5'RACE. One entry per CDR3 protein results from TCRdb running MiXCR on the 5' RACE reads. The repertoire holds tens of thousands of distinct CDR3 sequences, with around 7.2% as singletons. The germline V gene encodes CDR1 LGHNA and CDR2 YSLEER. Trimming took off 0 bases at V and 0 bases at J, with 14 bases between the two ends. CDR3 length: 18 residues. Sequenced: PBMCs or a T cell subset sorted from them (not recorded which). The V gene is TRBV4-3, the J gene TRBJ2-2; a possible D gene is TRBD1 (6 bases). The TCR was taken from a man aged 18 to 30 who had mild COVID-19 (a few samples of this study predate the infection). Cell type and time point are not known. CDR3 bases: TGCGCCAGCAGCCAAGAGGACAGCTCAGACTCGAACACCGGGGAGCTGTTTTTT. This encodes CASSQEDSSDSNTGELFF.